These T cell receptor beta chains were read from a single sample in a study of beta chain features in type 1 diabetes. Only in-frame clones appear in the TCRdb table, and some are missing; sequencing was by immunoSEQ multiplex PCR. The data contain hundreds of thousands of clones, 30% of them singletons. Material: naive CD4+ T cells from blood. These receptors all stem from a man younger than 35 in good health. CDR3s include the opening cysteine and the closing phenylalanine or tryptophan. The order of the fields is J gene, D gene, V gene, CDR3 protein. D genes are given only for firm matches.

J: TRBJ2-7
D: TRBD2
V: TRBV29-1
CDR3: CSVVRAGVYEQYF

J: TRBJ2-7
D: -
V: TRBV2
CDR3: CASSDLGNDEQYF

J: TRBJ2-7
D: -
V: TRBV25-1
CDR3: CASRDSGTKYEQYF

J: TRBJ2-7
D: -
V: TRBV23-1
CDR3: CASSTGQWGSYEQYF

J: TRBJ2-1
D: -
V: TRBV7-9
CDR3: CASTEIAGTKYNEQFF

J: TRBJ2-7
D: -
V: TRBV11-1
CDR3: CASSLGPFEEQYF

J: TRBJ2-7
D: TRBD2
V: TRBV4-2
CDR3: CASSQDLAGGPDEQYF

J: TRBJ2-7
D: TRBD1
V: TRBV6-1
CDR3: CASSVDRVTYEQYF

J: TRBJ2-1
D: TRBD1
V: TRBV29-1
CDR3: CSVGQGNRNEQFF

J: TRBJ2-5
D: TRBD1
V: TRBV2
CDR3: CASSPGQEETQYF

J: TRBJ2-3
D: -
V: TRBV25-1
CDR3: CASSREATTTDTQYF

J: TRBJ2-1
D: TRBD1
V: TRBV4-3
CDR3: CASSQGGPSEGGLSYNEQFF

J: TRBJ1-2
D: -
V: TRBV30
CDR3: CAWSVLREYFYGYTF

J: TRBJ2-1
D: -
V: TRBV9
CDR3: CASSVAGLNEQFF

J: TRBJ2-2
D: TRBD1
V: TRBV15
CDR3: CATSTKARGLLSGELFF

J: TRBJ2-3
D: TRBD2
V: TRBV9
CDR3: CASSVAGGNTDTQYF

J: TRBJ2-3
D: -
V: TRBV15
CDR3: CATSRSGLAGTTDTQYF

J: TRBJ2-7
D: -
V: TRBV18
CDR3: CASSPPVRTNEQYF

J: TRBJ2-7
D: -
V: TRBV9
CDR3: CASSARELSEQYF

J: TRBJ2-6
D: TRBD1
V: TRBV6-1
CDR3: CARSEALGTGGSGANVLTF

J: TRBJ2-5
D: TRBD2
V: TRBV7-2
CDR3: CASSLSTAGMEETQYF

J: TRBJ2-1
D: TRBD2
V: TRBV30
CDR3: CAWSVRGGSINEQFF

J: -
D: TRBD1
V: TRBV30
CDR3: CAWSADRGYEQYF

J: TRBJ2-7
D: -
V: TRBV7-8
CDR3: CASSLAGAFYEQYF

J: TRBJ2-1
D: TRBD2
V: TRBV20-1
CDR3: CSARRGDEQFF

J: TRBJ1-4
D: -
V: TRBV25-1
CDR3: CATARDDGSEKLFF

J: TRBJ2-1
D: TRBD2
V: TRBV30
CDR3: CAWSVFRLAGGPREQFF

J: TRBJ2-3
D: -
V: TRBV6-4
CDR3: CASSDGQSTDTQYF

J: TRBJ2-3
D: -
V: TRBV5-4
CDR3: CASSDRRRTSTDTQYF

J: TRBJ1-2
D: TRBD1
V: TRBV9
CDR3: CASSVSSPNTGAAGYTF

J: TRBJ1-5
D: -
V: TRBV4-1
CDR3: CASSPDRIYQPQHF

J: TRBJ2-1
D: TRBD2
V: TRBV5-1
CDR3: CASSFGLAGGLYNEQFF

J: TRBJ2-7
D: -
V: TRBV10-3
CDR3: CAISESAGKDEQYF

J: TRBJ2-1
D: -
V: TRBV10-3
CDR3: CAIRAVDSGRNEQFF

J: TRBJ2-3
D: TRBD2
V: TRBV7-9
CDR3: CASLRGLAASTDTQYF

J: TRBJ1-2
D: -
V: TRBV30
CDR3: CAWSVGADYGYTF

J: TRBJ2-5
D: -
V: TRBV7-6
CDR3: CASSLVRNVVETQYF

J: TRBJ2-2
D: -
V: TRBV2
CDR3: CASRNANTGELFF

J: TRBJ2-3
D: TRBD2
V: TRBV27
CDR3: CASTPRGGSGDTQYF

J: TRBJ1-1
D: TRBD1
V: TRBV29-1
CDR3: CSTEGAMNTEAFF

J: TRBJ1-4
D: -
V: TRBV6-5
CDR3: CASRDGAANEKLFF

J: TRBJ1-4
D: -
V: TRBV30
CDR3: CAWSVHGDAHF